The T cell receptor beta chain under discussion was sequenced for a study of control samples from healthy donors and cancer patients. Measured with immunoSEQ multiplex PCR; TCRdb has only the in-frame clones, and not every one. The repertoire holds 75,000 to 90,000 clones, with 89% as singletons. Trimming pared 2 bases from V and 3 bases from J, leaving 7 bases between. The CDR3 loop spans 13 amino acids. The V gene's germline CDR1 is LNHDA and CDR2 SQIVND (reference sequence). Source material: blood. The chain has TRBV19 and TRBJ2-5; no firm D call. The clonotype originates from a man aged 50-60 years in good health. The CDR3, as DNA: TGTGCCAGTAGTATATCCGTGAAAGAGACCCAGTACTTC. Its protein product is CASSISVKETQYF.